These 10 T cell receptor beta chains originate from one sample sequenced in a study of metastatic and nonmetastatic thyroid tumors. TCRdb re-analyzed the PCR reads using MiXCR. The profile shows about 9,000 clones, 14% to 15% of them singletons. No treatment had been given to any patient before thyroid surgery. The specimen was blood. These receptor sequences come from a female donor with papillary thyroid cancer or a benign thyroid nodule (not recorded which). Some clones in this sample may be carry-over from other donors' samples.

This clone came up many times. Since a much larger clone is just one base distant, this may be a read error. The sample carries other DNA sequences with the same CDR3. The gene calls are TRBV27 and TRBJ2-2, with D tentatively TRBD2 (6 bases). The CDR3 spans 15 residues. Germline CDR1 MNHEY, CDR2 SMNVEV (reference sequence). The CDR3: CASSPRTPYTGGLFF. As DNA, the CDR3 is TGTGCCAGCAGTCCTCGGACTCCCTACACCGGGGGGCTGTTTTTT.

This clone was observed at least ten times. The rearrangement links TRBV29-1 to TRBJ1-1; a weak D match, TRBD1 (5 bases). Trimming took 4 bases from V and 6 from J, leaving 9 bases between them. CDR3 size: 11 residues. Per germline, CDR1 SQVTM and CDR2 ANQGSEA. This CDR3 reads CSVVGGAEAFF. CDR3 sequence (DNA): TGCAGCGTTGTGGGAGGGGCTGAAGCTTTCTTT.

This clone is labeled medium-sized. This chain links TRBV19 with TRBJ2-3, with 9 nucleotides matching TRBD2. The CDR3 has 15 residues. Trimming removed 3 bases from V and 2 bases from J; junction bases left unmatched: 3. Germline V gene lookup returns CDR1 LNHDA and CDR2 SQIVND (reference sequence). The CDR3 reads CASSMSGRITDTQYF. The DNA for the CDR3 is TGTGCCAGTAGTATGAGCGGGAGGATCACAGATACGCAGTATTTT.

This clone is judged medium-sized (0.01 to 0.1%). V gene TRBV4-1 combines with J gene TRBJ2-2; D call uncertain. CDR3 length: 13 residues. Germline CDR1 is MGHRA and CDR2 is YSYEKL. The germline V and J ends were trimmed by 0 bases and 3 bases, with 2 bases remaining between them. CDR3 protein: CASSQEHTGELFF. The CDR3 DNA sequence: TGCGCCAGCAGCCAAGAACACACCGGGGAGCTGTTTTTT.

This clone was seen repeatedly, ten times or more. The rearrangement joins TRBV9 to TRBJ1-2; 7 bases are a match to TRBD1. Germline CDR1 SGDLS, CDR2 YYNGEE. CDR3 length: 13 residues. Trimming at V came to 3 bases and at J to 6 bases, leaving 5 bases not matched to a gene. CDR3 sequence (DNA): TGTGCCAGCAGCGGACAGGGTGGCGATGGCTACACCTTC. This gives the protein CASSGQGGDGYTF. The complete variable domain, with remaining parts taken from reference TRBV9 and TRBJ1-2, reads DSGVTQTPKHLITATGQRVTLRCSPRSGDLSVYWYQQSLDQGLQFLIQYYNGEERAKGNILERFSAQQFPDLHSELNLSSLELGDSALYFCASSGQGGDGYTFGSGTRLTVV.

This clone is medium-sized in the sample. The chain employs TRBV2 and TRBJ2-7, with a tentative D call TRBD2 (6 bases). V lost 6 bases to trimming and J lost 7 bases, with 19 bases between them. This CDR3 has 14 amino acids. Per the germline V gene, CDR1 is SNHLY and CDR2 is FYNNEI. The CDR3 DNA reads TGTGCCAGCAGAACTAGCATTCCCCCTAGTGAGCAGTACTTC. Residues: CASRTSIPPSEQYF.

CDR3 bases: TGTGCCAGCAGTCCCCGACAGGATAACTATGGCTACACCTTC. It is translated as CASSPRQDNYGYTF. The chain recombines TRBV12-3 or TRBV12-4 with TRBJ1-2; tentative D call: TRBD1 (6 bases). Deletions cut 5 bases from V and 1 base from J, with 11 bases between. The length of the CDR3 is 14 residues.

This clone was counted many times. This may be a read error, as it is one base from a much larger clone. The V and J genes are TRBV6-2 or TRBV6-3 and TRBJ2-3, with unresolved D. Per the germline V gene, CDR1 is MNHEY and CDR2 is SVGEGT. Trimming took off 4 bases at V and 8 bases at J, with 10 bases between the two ends. The CDR3 runs 12 residues. The CDR3 sequence: CASSFPPGTQYF. DNA of the CDR3: TGTGCCAGCAGTTTTCCTCCCGGTACGCAGTATTTT.

This clone is large. The chain joins TRBV28 to TRBJ1-1; TRBD1 is a possible D gene (5 bases). Germline V gene data show CDR1 as MDHEN and CDR2 as SYDVKM. V was pared by 6 bases and J by 2 bases, with 16 bases between. This CDR3 has 15 residues. The CDR3 DNA follows: TGTGCCAGCAGCATATTACCCCAGGGAAACACTGAAGCTTTCTTT. Its translation is CASSILPQGNTEAFF.

The sample holds many counts of this clone. At the DNA level, this CDR3 is encoded by other sequences in the same sample as well. The chain couples TRBV20-1 to TRBJ1-4, with D uncertain. With 6 bases removed from V and 6 bases from J, the gap between germline ends came to 14 bases. Per germline, CDR1 DFQATT and CDR2 SNEGSKA (reference sequence). The CDR3 has 13 residues. The CDR3 sequence: CSARRAGDEKLFF. The CDR3 coding sequence is TGCAGTGCGAGGAGGGCAGGTGATGAAAAACTGTTTTTT.